Presented here are 4 T cell receptor beta chains from one specimen sequenced in a study of siplizumab effects on memory and regulatory T cells. Profiling relied on immunoSEQ multiplex PCR, and the TCRdb table lists in-frame clones only, not all of them. Of about 100,000 clones listed, roughly 94% were seen once; the top ten hold approximately 0.66%. The source material was Tregs sorted from blood. The receptors come from a human donor in good health.

This chain uses TRBV4-1 with TRBJ2-7; no clear D gene. Looked up from germline, CDR1 is MGHRA and CDR2 is YSYEKL. The CDR3 contains 15 residues. The ends were cut back, 3 bases at V and 3 bases at J, with 15 bases in the middle. In nucleotides, the CDR3 is TGCGCCAGCAGCCATCCGGTAGGATCGGGCTACGAGCAGTACTTC. Translation gives CASSHPVGSGYEQYF.

The chain employs TRBV9 and TRBJ1-1, with D unclear. The CDR3 spans 14 residues. CDR1 and CDR2 from the germline V gene are SGDLS and YYNGEE. V lost 0 bases and J lost 1, with 7 bases in between. The chain's CDR3 is CASSVERANTEAFF. CDR3 bases: TGTGCCAGCAGCGTAGAGAGGGCGAACACTGAAGCTTTCTTT.

With respect to this clone: This sample includes further DNA sequences coding for the same CDR3. The gene calls are TRBV9 and TRBJ1-2; no reliable D call. Germline values: CDR1 SGDLS, CDR2 YYNGEE. V lost 0 bases and J lost 4, with 7 bases in between. There are 13 residues in the CDR3. The DNA for the CDR3 is TGTGCCAGCAGCGTAGGCGGAGGCTATGGCTACACCTTC. Translation: CASSVGGGYGYTF.

The J gene is TRBJ2-2, the V gene TRBV7-6; no firm D call. This CDR3 has 11 amino acids. From germline, CDR1 is SGHVS and CDR2 FNYEAQ. Trimming stripped 2 bases from V and 7 bases from J, with 2 bases between. CDR3 coding DNA: TGTGCCAGCAGCTTAATCGGGGAGCTGTTTTTT. Its translation: CASSLIGELFF.